This T cell receptor (beta chain) was sequenced in a study of blood T cell repertoires in COVID-19. Per the original data handling: It was from reference gene primer amplification that nucleated cell counts were estimated. Clones were sequenced by immunoSEQ multiplex PCR, and TCRdb holds only the in-frame ones, with some missing. V, J and clone size are those of that table, while D and trimming were read from the DNA. Of some 45,000 clones in the sample, more than 80% were seen once. This clone was seen only once. Looked up from germline, CDR1 is LNHDA and CDR2 is SQIVND (reference sequence). The CDR3 loop spans 14 amino acids. Trimming took 2 bases from V and 2 from J, leaving 9 bases between them.

The specimen sequenced was peripheral blood. The receptor was derived from an elderly man in a cohort sampled during active COVID-19. The V gene is TRBV19, the J gene TRBJ2-5; D remains ambiguous. CDR3 residues: CASSILNRQETQYF. For the CDR3, the DNA is TGTGCCAGTAGTATATTGAACAGACAAGAGACCCAGTACTTC.